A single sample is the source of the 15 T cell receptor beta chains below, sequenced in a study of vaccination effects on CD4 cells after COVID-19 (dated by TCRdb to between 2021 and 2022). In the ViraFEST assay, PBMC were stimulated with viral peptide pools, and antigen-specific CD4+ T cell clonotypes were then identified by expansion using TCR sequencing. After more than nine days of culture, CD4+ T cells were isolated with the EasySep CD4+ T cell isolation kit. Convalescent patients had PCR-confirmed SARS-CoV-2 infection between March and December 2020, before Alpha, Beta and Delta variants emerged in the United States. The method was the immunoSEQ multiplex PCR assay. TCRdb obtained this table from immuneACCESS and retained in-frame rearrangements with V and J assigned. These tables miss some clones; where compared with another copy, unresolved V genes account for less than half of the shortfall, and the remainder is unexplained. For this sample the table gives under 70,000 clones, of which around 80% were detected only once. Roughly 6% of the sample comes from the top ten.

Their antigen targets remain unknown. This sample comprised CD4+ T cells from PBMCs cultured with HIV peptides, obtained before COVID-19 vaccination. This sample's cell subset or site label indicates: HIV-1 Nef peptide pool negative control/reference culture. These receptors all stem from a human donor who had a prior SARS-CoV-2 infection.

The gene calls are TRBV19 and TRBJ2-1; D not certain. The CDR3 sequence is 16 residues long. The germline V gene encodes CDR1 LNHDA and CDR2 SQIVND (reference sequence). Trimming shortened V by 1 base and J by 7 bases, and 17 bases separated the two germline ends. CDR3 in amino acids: CASSIVVGSIGNEQFF. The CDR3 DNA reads TGTGCCAGTAGTATAGTCGTCGGTAGCATAGGGAATGAGCAGTTCTTC.

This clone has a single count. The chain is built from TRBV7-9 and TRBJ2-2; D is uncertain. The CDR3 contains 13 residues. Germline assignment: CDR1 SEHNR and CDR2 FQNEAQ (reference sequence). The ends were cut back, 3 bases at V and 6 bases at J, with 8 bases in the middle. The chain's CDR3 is CASSFLSAGELFF. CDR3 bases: TGTGCCAGCAGCTTCCTTTCGGCCGGGGAGCTGTTTTTT.

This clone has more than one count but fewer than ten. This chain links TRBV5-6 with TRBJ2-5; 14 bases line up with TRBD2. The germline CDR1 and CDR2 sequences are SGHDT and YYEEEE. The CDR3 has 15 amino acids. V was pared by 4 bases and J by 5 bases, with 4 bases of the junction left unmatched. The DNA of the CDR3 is TGTGCCAGCAGCCTGAGACTAGCGGGAGGGGAGACCCAGTACTTC. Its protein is CASSLRLAGGETQYF.

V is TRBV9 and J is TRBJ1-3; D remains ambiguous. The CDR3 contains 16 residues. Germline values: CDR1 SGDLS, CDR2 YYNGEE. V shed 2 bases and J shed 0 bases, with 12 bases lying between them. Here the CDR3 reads CASSVGGGLSGNTIYF. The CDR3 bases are TGTGCCAGCAGCGTGGGCGGCGGACTCTCTGGAAACACCATATATTTT.

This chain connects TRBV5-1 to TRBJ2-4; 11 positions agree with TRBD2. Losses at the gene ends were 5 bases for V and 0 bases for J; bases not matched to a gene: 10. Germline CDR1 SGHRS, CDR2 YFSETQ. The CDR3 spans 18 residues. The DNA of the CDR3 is TGCGCCAGCAGATTACTAGCGGGAGCCCATCTAGCCAAAAACATTCAGTACTTC. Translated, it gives CASRLLAGAHLAKNIQYF.

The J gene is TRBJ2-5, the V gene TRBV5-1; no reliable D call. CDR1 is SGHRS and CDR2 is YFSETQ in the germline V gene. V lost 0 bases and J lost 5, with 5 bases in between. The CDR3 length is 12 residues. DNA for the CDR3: TGCGCCAGCAGCTTGGATCACGAGACCCAGTACTTC. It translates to CASSLDHETQYF.

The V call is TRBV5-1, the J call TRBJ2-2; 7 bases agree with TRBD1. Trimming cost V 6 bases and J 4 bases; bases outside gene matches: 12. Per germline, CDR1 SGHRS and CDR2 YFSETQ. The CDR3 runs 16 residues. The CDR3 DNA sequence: TGCGCCAGCACCGTTGGGCTCAGGGACAGCACCGGGGAGCTGTTTTTT. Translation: CASTVGLRDSTGELFF.

CDR3 coding DNA: TGCGCCAGACTCGGCCGGGACAGATATTCTGCGAACACTGAAGCTTTCTTT. Encoded protein: CARLGRDRYSANTEAFF. This chain links TRBV10-1 with TRBJ1-1; 7 bases agree with TRBD1. Trimming took 9 bases from V and 1 from J; bases not matched to a gene: 17. This CDR3 spans 17 amino acids. CDR1 and CDR2 from the germline V gene are WNHNN and SYGVQD (reference sequence).

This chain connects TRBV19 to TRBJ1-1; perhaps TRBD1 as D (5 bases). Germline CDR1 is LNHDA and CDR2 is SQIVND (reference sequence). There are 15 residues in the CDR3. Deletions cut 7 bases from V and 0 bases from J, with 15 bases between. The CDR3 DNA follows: TGTGCCAGTAATAGACAGCGGGCCATGAACACTGAAGCTTTCTTT. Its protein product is CASNRQRAMNTEAFF.

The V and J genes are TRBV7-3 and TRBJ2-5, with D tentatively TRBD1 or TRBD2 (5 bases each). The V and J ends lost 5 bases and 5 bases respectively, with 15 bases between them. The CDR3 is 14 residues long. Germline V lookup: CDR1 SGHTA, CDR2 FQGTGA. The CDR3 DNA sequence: TGTGCCAGCAGCCCAAAGGGACCACTGGAGACCCAGTACTTC. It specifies CASSPKGPLETQYF.

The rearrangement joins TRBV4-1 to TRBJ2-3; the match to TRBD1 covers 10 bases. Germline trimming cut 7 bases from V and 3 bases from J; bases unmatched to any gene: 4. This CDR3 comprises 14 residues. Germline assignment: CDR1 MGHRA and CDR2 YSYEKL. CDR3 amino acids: CASNRDRGTDTQYF. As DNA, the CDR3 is TGCGCCAGCAACCGGGACAGGGGAACAGATACGCAGTATTTT.

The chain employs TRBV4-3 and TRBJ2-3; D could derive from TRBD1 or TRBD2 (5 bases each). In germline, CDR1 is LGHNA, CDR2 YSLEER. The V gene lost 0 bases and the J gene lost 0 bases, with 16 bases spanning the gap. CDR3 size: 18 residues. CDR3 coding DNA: TGCGCCAGCAGCCAAGATAGGGGTAGCGCAGCTAGCACAGATACGCAGTATTTT. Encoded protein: CASSQDRGSAASTDTQYF.

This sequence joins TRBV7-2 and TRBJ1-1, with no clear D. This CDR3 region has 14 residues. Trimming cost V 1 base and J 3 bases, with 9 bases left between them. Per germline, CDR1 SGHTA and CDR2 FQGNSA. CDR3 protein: CASSLVPDYTEAFF. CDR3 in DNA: TGTGCCAGCAGCTTAGTCCCGGACTACACTGAAGCTTTCTTT.

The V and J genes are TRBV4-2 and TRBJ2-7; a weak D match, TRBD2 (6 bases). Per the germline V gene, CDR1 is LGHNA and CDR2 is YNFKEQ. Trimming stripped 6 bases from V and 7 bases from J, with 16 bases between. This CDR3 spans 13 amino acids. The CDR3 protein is CASSGGPSGEQYF. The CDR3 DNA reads TGTGCCAGCAGTGGGGGACCAAGCGGGGAGCAGTACTTC.

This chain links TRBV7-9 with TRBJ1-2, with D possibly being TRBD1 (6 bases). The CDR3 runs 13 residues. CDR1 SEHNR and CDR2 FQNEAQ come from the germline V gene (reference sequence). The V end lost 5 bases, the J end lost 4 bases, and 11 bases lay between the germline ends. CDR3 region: CASSRGQIYGYTF. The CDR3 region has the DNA TGTGCCAGCAGCCGCGGACAGATCTATGGCTACACCTTC.